The entry below describes one TCR beta chain. The target antigen is unknown. The data are from a study of shared clonotypes between healthy human individuals. Study results and caveats: Clonotypes that were shared across four donors made up approximately 5% of naive CD4 clonotypes. An effect of sequencing depth on clonotype sharing among donors was expected. Generation probabilities were higher for clonotypes shared across all four sorted-subset donors than for unshared ones.

Naive CD8 cells comprised CD45RO-negative, CCR7-positively selected cells, excluding terminally differentiated effector memory CD45RA+ cells. Original data processing: In the immunoSEQ data, sequences were junction-only and lacked quality scores, so filtering differed. Repertoires were generated with immunoSEQ multiplex PCR, while TCRdb's copy carries only in-frame clones and drops some. The V and J calls and the clone size are those of that table, but D and trimming were determined from the DNA. The sample holds about 590,000 clones, just under 97% seen once. The V end lost 3 bases, the J end lost 4 bases, and 1 base lay between the germline ends. The germline gives CDR1 LNHDA, CDR2 SQIVND (reference sequence). This CDR3 spans 12 amino acids.

The J gene is TRBJ2-6, the V gene TRBV19; D is unresolved. Sequencing was carried out using naive CD8+ T cells sorted from blood. This TCR came from a woman aged 25 to 39 in good health. This CDR3 is CASSMGANVLTF. The CDR3 DNA reads TGTGCCAGTAGTATGGGGGCCAACGTCCTGACTTTC.